These T cell receptor beta chains were read from a single sample in a study of T cells in Graves' hyperthyroidism and ophthalmopathy. TCRdb recomputed calls from the multiplex PCR reads with MiXCR, one row per CDR3 protein. The sample has about 640,000 distinct CDR3 sequences, under 25% seen once. Material: blood. The source of these receptors is a young man with Graves' ophthalmopathy. Both conserved end residues are part of each CDR3. The D gene is left open where the match is weak. Expanded clones are given a class, and other clones once, few, many or no size at all.

D | J | size | V | CDR3 | DNA
TRBD1 | TRBJ1-6 | - | TRBV27 | CASSQPTGGRSPLHF | TGTGCCAGCAGCCAACCGACAGGGGGCAGGTCACCCCTCCACTTT
- | TRBJ2-3 | many | TRBV30 | CAWSSGDTQYF | TGTGCCTGGAGTTCGGGAGATACGCAGTATTTT
- | TRBJ2-3 | few | TRBV6-2/TRBV6-3 | CASSYSIPGADTQYF | TGTGCCAGCAGTTACTCGATCCCAGGGGCGGATACGCAGTATTTT
- | TRBJ2-7 | many | TRBV30 | CAWADSYEQYF | TGTGCCTGGGCGGACAGCTACGAGCAGTACTTC
- | TRBJ1-1 | many | TRBV28 | CASSLRHITEAFF | TGTGCCAGCAGTTTAAGACACATCACTGAAGCTTTCTTT
TRBD1 | TRBJ2-1 | few | TRBV15 | CATSRDNEYLGTELLLSYNEQFF | TGTGCCACCAGCAGAGATAATGAATATTTGGGGACAGAGTTATTACTTTCCTACAATGAGCAGTTCTTC
- | TRBJ1-5 | - | TRBV19 | CASSIGSALGNQPQHF | TGTGCCAGTAGTATTGGGTCAGCCTTGGGCAATCAGCCCCAGCATTTT
TRBD1 | TRBJ1-4 | once | TRBV2 | CASIRDRSGQVNEKLFF | TGTGCCAGTATCCGGGACAGATCCGGCCAGGTCAATGAAAAACTGTTTTTT
TRBD2 | TRBJ2-1 | - | TRBV25-1 | CASTGSGGNSYNEQFF | TGTGCCAGCACCGGCTCGGGGGGGAACTCCTACAATGAGCAGTTCTTC
- | TRBJ1-1 | - | TRBV29-1 | CSVVFSGITEAFF | TGCAGCGTTGTTTTTAGCGGAATCACTGAAGCTTTCTTT
- | TRBJ2-6 | - | TRBV14 | CASSQDLGRGRSGANVLTF | TGTGCCAGCAGCCAAGATCTGGGCAGGGGAAGATCTGGGGCCAACGTCCTGACTTTC
- | TRBJ2-7 | few | TRBV28 | CASSPADRLEQYF | TGTGCCAGCAGCCCCGCTGACAGGCTGGAGCAGTACTTC
TRBD1 | TRBJ1-1 | - | TRBV12-3/TRBV12-4 | CASSPLGGTGGRGTEAFF | TGTGCCAGCAGTCCGCTCGGGGGGACAGGGGGCAGGGGTACTGAAGCTTTCTTT
- | TRBJ2-2 | few | TRBV20-1 | CSARMTSSWTGELFF | TGCAGTGCTAGAATGACTTCCAGCTGGACCGGGGAGCTGTTTTTT
TRBD1 | TRBJ2-3 | - | TRBV18 | CASSQQGSTDTQYF | TGTGCCAGCTCACAACAGGGGAGCACAGATACGCAGTATTTT
- | TRBJ1-5 | - | TRBV6-1 | CASSAGNQPQHF | TGTGCCAGCAGCGCGGGCAATCAGCCCCAGCATTTT
- | TRBJ1-2 | - | TRBV4-2 | CASSQKGGVTYGYTF | TGTGCCAGCAGCCAAAAAGGGGGAGTAACCTATGGCTACACCTTC
- | TRBJ1-5 | few | TRBV3-1 | CASSQDGGYQPQHF | TGTGCCAGCAGCCAAGATGGAGGGTATCAGCCCCAGCATTTT
TRBD2 | TRBJ2-1 | - | TRBV3-1 | CASSQDRAGVGSYNEQFF | TGTGCCAGCAGCCAAGATCGGGCGGGAGTGGGGTCCTACAATGAGCAGTTCTTC
TRBD1 | TRBJ2-7 | few | TRBV2 | CASSEVMGQPHEQYF | TGTGCCAGCAGTGAAGTAATGGGACAGCCGCACGAGCAGTACTTC
TRBD1 | TRBJ2-3 | - | TRBV10-3 | CAISVQGGPADTQYF | TGTGCCATCAGTGTACAAGGGGGCCCCGCAGATACGCAGTATTTT
- | TRBJ2-7 | - | TRBV7-8 | CASSLDIAATEQYF | TGTGCCAGCAGCTTAGATATAGCGGCCACCGAGCAGTACTTC
- | TRBJ2-3 | many | TRBV18 | CASSPPTDTQYF | TGTGCCAGCAGTCCCCCCACAGATACGCAGTATTTT
- | TRBJ2-6 | - | TRBV28 | CASSVGGLVSGANVLTF | TGTGCCAGCAGTGTGGGGGGGCTAGTCTCTGGGGCCAACGTCCTGACTTTC
TRBD1 | TRBJ1-4 | many | TRBV18 | CASVRGTNEKLFF | TGTGCCAGCGTCAGGGGGACTAATGAAAAACTGTTTTTT
- | TRBJ2-5 | few | TRBV6-2/TRBV6-3 | CASSSMDYGETQYF | TGTGCCAGCAGTTCTATGGACTACGGGGAGACCCAGTACTTC
- | TRBJ2-5 | - | TRBV29-1 | CSVSGAPPQETQYF | TGCAGCGTATCGGGGGCGCCCCCACAAGAGACCCAGTACTTC